The present T cell receptor (beta chain) was sequenced within a study of T cell changes during pregnancy in multiple sclerosis. TCRdb's table, derived via immunoSEQ multiplex PCR, lists solely in-frame clones and lacks some. The repertoire holds around 50,000 clones, with 85% to 95% as singletons. The CDR3 extends over 16 amino acids. Germline CDR1 is SGHDT and CDR2 is YYEEEE. V was pared by 3 bases and J by 3 bases, with 10 bases of the junction left unmatched. This clone was observed once. This clonotype was obtained from a female donor with multiple sclerosis, enrolled in a pregnancy study. Sequences were derived from CD8+ T cells from peripheral blood mononuclear cells, sampled in the first trimester of pregnancy. The chain joins TRBV5-6 to TRBJ2-7, with 9 bases aligning to TRBD1. The CDR3 sequence is CASSWGQGGSGYEQYF. The CDR3 bases are TGTGCCAGCAGCTGGGGACAGGGAGGAAGTGGCTACGAGCAGTACTTC.